The 30 T cell receptor beta chains reported below all come from one sample, sequenced in a study of control samples from healthy donors and cancer patients. Using immunoSEQ multiplex PCR, the repertoire was profiled, and TCRdb retains in-frame clones only, with some absent. The sample records approximately 130,000 clones, 70% to 90% being singletons. The source material was blood. All receptors derive from a man aged 45-65 years in good health.

The V and J genes are TRBV18 and TRBJ2-7; unclear D gene. This CDR3 is 15 amino acids long. The V gene's germline CDR1 is KGHSH and CDR2 LQKENI. The V and J ends lost 1 base and 2 bases respectively, with 12 bases between them. The DNA for the CDR3 is TGTGCCAGCTCACCACAGGCCGGCAGAGCCTACGAGCAGTACTTC. Amino acid sequence: CASSPQAGRAYEQYF.

The V and J genes are TRBV19 and TRBJ2-5; 8 bases agree with TRBD2. Germline CDR1 is LNHDA and CDR2 is SQIVND (reference sequence). Trimming at V came to 2 bases and at J to 0 bases, leaving 5 bases not matched to a gene. The CDR3 spans 16 residues. This CDR3 is CASSIWSGGDQETQYF. CDR3 in DNA: TGTGCCAGTAGTATATGGAGCGGGGGAGACCAAGAGACCCAGTACTTC.

Notes on this clone: At one boundary the junction diverges from the germline segment, which might be a read error. The chain employs TRBV18 and TRBJ1-2, with D possibly TRBD1 on 5 matching bases. Germline loops: CDR1 KGHSH, CDR2 LQKENI. This CDR3 contains 14 residues. CDR3 sequence: CASSPQGSNNGYTF. The CDR3 DNA sequence: TGTGCCAGCTCACCACAGGGGAGTAACAATGGCTACACCTTC.

The V call is TRBV6-6, the J call TRBJ2-7, with TRBD2 identical over 8 bases. Germline loops: CDR1 MNHNY, CDR2 SVGAGI (reference sequence). This CDR3 is built from 14 residues. With 6 bases clipped from V and 4 bases from J, the junction kept 8 bases outside the gene matches. DNA for the CDR3: TGTGCCAGCAGACTAGCGGAGAACTCTTACGAGCAGTACTTC. Protein: CASRLAENSYEQYF.

This chain connects TRBV7-9 to TRBJ1-2; 7 positions match TRBD1. Trimming at V came to 5 bases and at J to 3 bases, leaving 6 bases not matched to a gene. Germline lookup yields CDR1 SEHNR and CDR2 FQNEAQ (reference sequence). This CDR3 has 14 residues. The DNA for the CDR3 is TGTGCCAGCAGCCAGGGGGGGGCCCACTATGGCTACACCTTC. Amino acids: CASSQGGAHYGYTF.

The chain is built from TRBV4-2 and TRBJ2-4, with 7 bases matching TRBD2. The trim removed 0 bases at V and 9 bases at J, leaving 11 bases unmatched. Germline CDR1 is LGHNA and CDR2 is YNFKEQ. CDR3 length: 16 amino acids. This CDR3 is CASSQEAGLLGAIQYF. In DNA, the CDR3 is TGTGCCAGCAGCCAAGAAGCGGGACTCCTCGGGGCCATTCAGTACTTC.

This sequence joins TRBV5-1 and TRBJ2-1, with D possibly matching TRBD1 (6 bases). Germline CDR1 is SGHRS and CDR2 is YFSETQ. The V end lost 4 bases, the J end lost 4 bases, and 12 bases lay between the germline ends. The CDR3 length is 14 residues. CDR3 region: CASSTGQLYNEQFF. CDR3 sequence (DNA): TGCGCCAGCAGCACCGGACAGCTTTACAATGAGCAGTTCTTC. The full variable domain, in which reference TRBV5-1 and TRBJ2-1 provide the parts outside the CDR3, is KAGVTQTPRYLIKTRGQQVTLSCSPISGHRSVSWYQQTPGQGLQFLFEYFSETQRNKGNFPGRFSGRQFSNSRSEMNVSTLELGDSALYLCASSTGQLYNEQFFGPGTRLTVL.

The chain employs TRBV3-1 (or the pseudogene TRBV3-2) and TRBJ1-6, with unresolved D. There are 14 residues in the CDR3. Germline CDR1 is LGHDT and CDR2 is YNNKEL (reference sequence). Trimming removed 3 bases at V and 8 bases at J, with 11 bases between. In DNA, the CDR3 is TGTGCCAGCAGCCAGGCGGGGAGGGATTCACCCCTCCACTTT. Its protein is CASSQAGRDSPLHF.

The chain carries TRBV10-3 and TRBJ1-2, with 7 nucleotides matching TRBD1. V lost 2 bases, J lost 3 bases, and 3 bases stayed unmatched. The CDR3 sequence is 14 residues long. CDR1 is ENHRY and CDR2 is SYGVKD in the germline V gene. The CDR3 loop is CAISERGGDYGYTF. In DNA form, the CDR3 reads TGTGCCATCAGTGAGAGAGGGGGCGACTATGGCTACACCTTC.

J is TRBJ1-6 and V is TRBV9, with D maybe TRBD1 (5 bases). CDR1 SGDLS and CDR2 YYNGEE come from the germline V gene. V lost 2 bases and J 7 bases, leaving 16 bases between the germline ends. This CDR3 region has 16 residues. DNA of the CDR3: TGTGCCAGCAGCGTGCTCTCAGGGCCGGACAATTCACCCCTCCACTTT. It encodes CASSVLSGPDNSPLHF.

The chain joins TRBV10-3 to TRBJ2-1; D is unclear. CDR1 and CDR2 (germline): ENHRY, SYGVKD. The CDR3 runs to 11 residues. The germline V and J ends were trimmed by 7 bases and 3 bases, with 4 bases remaining between them. The CDR3 bases are TGTGCCATCATGGACTACAATGAGCAGTTCTTC. Amino acids: CAIMDYNEQFF.

This clone has just one count. The chain carries TRBV5-6 and TRBJ2-1; possible D gene TRBD1, 5 bases. Per the germline V gene, CDR1 is SGHDT and CDR2 is YYEEEE. CDR3 length: 13 residues. The V gene lost 2 bases and the J gene lost 8 bases, with 11 bases spanning the gap. CDR3: CASSFRVGHEQFF. CDR3 in DNA: TGTGCCAGCAGCTTCAGGGTGGGCCATGAGCAGTTCTTC. Variable domain in full (rest from reference TRBV5-6 and TRBJ2-1): DAGVTQSPTHLIKTRGQQVTLRCSPKSGHDTVSWYQQALGQGPQFIFQYYEEEERQRGNFPDRFSGHQFPNYSSELNVNALLLGDSALYLCASSFRVGHEQFFGPGTRLTVL.

The chain links TRBV27 to TRBJ1-6; weak D call: TRBD1 (5 bases). Germline V gene lookup returns CDR1 MNHEY and CDR2 SMNVEV (reference sequence). V was pared by 3 bases and J by 7 bases, with 13 bases between. The CDR3 is made up of 15 amino acids. The CDR3 loop is CASSLGGSRNSPLHF. The DNA of the CDR3 is TGTGCCAGCAGTTTGGGGGGTTCTCGGAATTCACCCCTCCACTTT.

This chain links TRBV7-6 with TRBJ2-5, with 12 bases fitting TRBD2. V trimming: 5 bases; J trimming: 3 bases; junction bases outside the gene matches: 7. This CDR3 comprises 16 residues. Per germline, CDR1 SGHVS and CDR2 FNYEAQ. Here the CDR3 reads CASSLGLAGLEETQYF. The CDR3 DNA is TGTGCCAGCAGCCTAGGACTAGCGGGGCTCGAAGAGACCCAGTACTTC.

The rearrangement uses TRBV7-2 and TRBJ1-2; D gene unclear. CDR1 SGHTA and CDR2 FQGNSA come from the germline V gene. V was pared by 5 bases and J by 4 bases, with 14 bases between. This CDR3 is built from 14 residues. The CDR3 region is CASSDGPGSYGYTF. The CDR3 bases are TGTGCCAGCAGCGACGGTCCGGGTAGCTATGGCTACACCTTC.

J is TRBJ1-2 and V is TRBV15; 9 bases agree with TRBD1. Trimming at V came to 3 bases and at J to 3 bases, leaving 5 bases not matched to a gene. The germline gives CDR1 LNHNV, CDR2 YYDKDF (reference sequence). This CDR3 contains 15 residues. CDR3 protein: CATSRTGGAYYGYTF. CDR3 DNA: TGTGCCACCAGCAGGACAGGGGGAGCGTACTATGGCTACACCTTC.

The chain recombines TRBV12-3 or TRBV12-4 with TRBJ1-5; unclear D gene. CDR3 size: 13 residues. Trimming left V 3 bases short and J 2 bases short, with 5 bases between. The CDR3: CASSFFRNQPQHF. The CDR3 DNA reads TGTGCCAGCAGTTTTTTTCGCAATCAGCCCCAGCATTTT.

Ten or more counts support this clone. The chain employs TRBV6-5 and TRBJ2-1, with a weak D call TRBD1 (6 bases). The CDR3 runs to 15 residues. Trimming removed 5 bases from V and 4 bases from J, with 15 bases in between. Germline CDR1 and CDR2: MNHEY and SVGAGI. The DNA of the CDR3 is TGTGCCAGCAGTACAGGACAGTTTTTTTACAATGAGCAGTTCTTC. This codes for CASSTGQFFYNEQFF.

V usage is TRBV12-3 or TRBV12-4 and J usage is TRBJ1-2; D possibly corresponds to TRBD1 (6 bases). The CDR3 has 13 amino acids. Trimming took 6 bases from V and 4 from J, leaving 12 bases between them. CDR3 residues: CASRYRQAYGYTF. CDR3 in DNA: TGTGCCAGCAGATATCGACAGGCCTATGGCTACACCTTC.

The chain links TRBV5-5 to TRBJ2-2; unclear D gene. CDR1 SGHKS and CDR2 YYEKEE come from the germline V gene (reference sequence). This CDR3 is built from 13 residues. The V end was cut by 3 bases, the J end by 1 base, with 4 bases between. The CDR3 DNA is TGTGCCAGCAGCTCCCAGAACACCGGGGAGCTGTTTTTT. This translates into CASSSQNTGELFF.

The gene calls are TRBV5-6 and TRBJ1-3; tentative D call: TRBD1 (5 bases). Trimming took off 4 bases at V and 0 bases at J, with 8 bases between the two ends. Germline V gene sequence: CDR1 SGHDT, CDR2 YYEEEE. The CDR3 consists of 14 residues. The CDR3 nucleotides read TGTGCCAGCAGCCCGACAGCCTCTGGAAACACCATATATTTT. The encoded protein is CASSPTASGNTIYF.

V gene TRBV18 combines with J gene TRBJ1-2, with 7 positions matching TRBD1. This CDR3 spans 17 amino acids. J lost 1 base, V lost 3 bases, and 11 bases had no gene match. Germline V gene sequence: CDR1 KGHSH, CDR2 LQKENI. The CDR3 DNA reads TGTGCCAGCTCACCGCCGGGACAGTTGGCCTTTAACTATGGCTACACCTTC. This codes for CASSPPGQLAFNYGYTF.

This clone was detected once. The chain couples TRBV7-6 to TRBJ1-1; D possibly corresponds to TRBD1 (6 bases). The germline V and J ends were trimmed by 1 base and 4 bases, with 7 bases remaining between them. The CDR3 is made up of 13 amino acids. Germline lookup yields CDR1 SGHVS and CDR2 FNYEAQ. The CDR3 DNA reads as TGTGCCAGCAGCTTAGGGGGGCGCACTGAAGCTTTCTTT. Protein product: CASSLGGRTEAFF.

This clone showed up just a few times. The genes are TRBV7-8 and TRBJ2-7; D may be TRBD1 (6 bases). The CDR3 spans 13 residues. The V end lost 2 bases, the J end lost 4 bases, and 9 bases lay between the germline ends. CDR1 and CDR2 from the germline V gene are SGHVS and FQNEAQ. The CDR3 bases are TGTGCCAGCAGCTTATATCAGGGGTACGAGCAGTACTTC. Encoded protein: CASSLYQGYEQYF.

The CDR3 DNA sequence: TGCGCCAGCAGCTTGGTTCCTAGCGGGGGAGATACGCAGTATTTT. It codes for CASSLVPSGGDTQYF. This rearrangement joins TRBV5-1 to TRBJ2-3; 10 positions agree with TRBD2. Looked up from germline, CDR1 is SGHRS and CDR2 is YFSETQ. CDR3 length: 15 amino acids. Germline trimming cut 0 bases from V and 5 bases from J; bases unmatched to any gene: 3.

The J gene is TRBJ1-2, the V gene TRBV19; no definite D call. The CDR3 covers 13 residues. V was clipped by 3 bases and J by 4 bases, with 9 bases between them. CDR1 and CDR2 (germline): LNHDA, SQIVND (reference sequence). DNA for the CDR3: TGTGCCAGTAGTATTGCGGGCGGCTATGGCTACACCTTC. It specifies CASSIAGGYGYTF.

V gene TRBV5-1 combines with J gene TRBJ2-2; D call uncertain. V was shortened by 0 bases and J by 2 bases, with 11 bases between the two germline ends. The CDR3 contains 16 residues. CDR1 is SGHRS and CDR2 is YFSETQ in the germline V gene. The CDR3 DNA follows: TGCGCCAGCAGCTTGGGGACCAGCCTCAACACCGGGGAGCTGTTTTTT. Residues: CASSLGTSLNTGELFF. Full variable domain (remainder filled in from reference TRBV5-1 and TRBJ2-2): KAGVTQTPRYLIKTRGQQVTLSCSPISGHRSVSWYQQTPGQGLQFLFEYFSETQRNKGNFPGRFSGRQFSNSRSEMNVSTLELGDSALYLCASSLGTSLNTGELFFGEGSRLTVL.

Details on this clone: Other DNA variants within this sample encode the same CDR3. V is TRBV18 and J is TRBJ1-5; tentatively, D is TRBD1 (6 bases). Germline CDR1 reads KGHSH; CDR2 reads LQKENI. This CDR3 spans 14 amino acids. V was shortened by 3 bases and J by 5 bases, with 11 bases between the two germline ends. CDR3: CASSPGGADQPQHF. Written as DNA, the CDR3 is TGTGCCAGCTCACCGGGGGGCGCCGATCAGCCCCAGCATTTT.

The chain combines TRBV29-1 with TRBJ2-1, with D possibly matching TRBD1 (6 bases). The germline V gene has CDR1 SQVTM and CDR2 ANQGSEA. V lost 0 bases to trimming and J lost 4 bases, with 13 bases between them. This CDR3 spans 15 amino acids. CDR3 region: CSVEDGRTAYNEQFF. CDR3 coding DNA: TGCAGCGTTGAAGATGGGCGGACAGCATACAATGAGCAGTTCTTC.

J is TRBJ2-3 and V is TRBV7-2, with 9 bases fitting TRBD2. The CDR3 is 15 residues long. Per the germline V gene, CDR1 is SGHTA and CDR2 is FQGNSA. V shed 4 bases, J shed 4 bases, and the junction held 6 bases outside the gene matches. The CDR3 region is CASSSPGLAADTQYF. In nucleotides, the CDR3 is TGTGCCAGCAGCTCTCCGGGACTAGCTGCAGATACGCAGTATTTT.